These 24 T cell receptor beta chains share one sample of origin, sequenced in a study of T cell repertoires in cytomegalovirus infection. From the reads, TCRdb called clonotypes with MiXCR, one entry per CDR3 protein. The sample includes around 100,000 distinct CDR3 sequences, around 10% of them seen just once. Antigens of these TCRs are unknown. The specimen was PBMCs, sequenced either directly or after in vitro stimulation (not recorded which). The receptors derive from a human donor in good health (CMV status not recorded). Some clones in this sample may be carry-over from other donors' samples.

This clonotype was counted many times. The chain recombines TRBV12-3 or TRBV12-4 with TRBJ1-4; TRBD1 aligns across 9 bases. The ends lost 5 bases at V and 7 bases at J; junction bases unmatched: 8. The CDR3 spans 15 residues. The CDR3 coding sequence is TGTGCCAGCAGTGCACAGGGACAGGGTAGTGAAAAACTGTTTTTT. It specifies CASSAQGQGSEKLFF.

This clonotype has ten or more counts. This sequence joins TRBV11-2 and TRBJ1-6; D uncertain. Germline assignment: CDR1 SGHAT and CDR2 FQNNGV. There are 15 residues in the CDR3. V lost 0 bases and J 7 bases, leaving 10 bases between the germline ends. The CDR3 DNA reads TGTGCCAGCAGCTTAGAACGGGGAGACAATTCACCCCTCCACTTT. Translating gives CASSLERGDNSPLHF.

Points on this clonotype: A read error may produce the germline difference seen at one junction end. This chain connects TRBV6-2 or TRBV6-3 to TRBJ1-4, with a tentative D call TRBD1 (6 bases). Germline-derived CDR1 and CDR2 are MNHEY and SVGEGT. The CDR3 loop spans 10 amino acids. CDR3 sequence reads: CASSDGQPVF. The CDR3 DNA is TGTGCCAGCAGCGACGGACAGCCAGTTTTT.

This clonotype was seen ten or more times. J is TRBJ2-1 and V is TRBV6-6, with D perhaps TRBD1 (5 bases). Germline V CDR1 and CDR2: MNHNY, SVGAGI (reference sequence). The CDR3 is 15 amino acids. With 7 bases removed from V and 0 bases from J, the gap between germline ends came to 13 bases. CDR3 amino acids: CASKVDITSYNEQFF. In nucleotides, the CDR3 is TGTGCCAGCAAAGTGGACATAACCTCCTACAATGAGCAGTTCTTC.

This clonotype was seen only a few times. The CDR3 region is CASRTVGGQFF. In DNA form, the CDR3 reads TGTGCCAGCCGGACCGTAGGGGGCCAGTTCTTC. The chain joins TRBV2 to TRBJ2-1, with 7 bases lining up with TRBD1. This CDR3 has 11 residues. J lost 13 bases, V lost 8 bases, and 8 bases had no gene match. Per the germline V gene, CDR1 is SNHLY and CDR2 is FYNNEI.

The genes are TRBV29-1 and TRBJ2-1; 11 bases line up with TRBD2. The CDR3 spans 15 residues. Germline V gene data show CDR1 as SQVTM and CDR2 as ANQGSEA. Unmatched junction bases numbered 9, after V lost 7 bases and J lost 4 bases. The CDR3 region has the DNA TGCAGCGCCTCCCTCCTAGCGGGAGGATACAATGAGCAGTTCTTC. Encoded protein: CSASLLAGGYNEQFF.

The chain has TRBV18 and TRBJ1-1; the D is unclear. In germline, CDR1 is KGHSH, CDR2 LQKENI. V was shortened by 3 bases and J by 0 bases, with 17 bases between the two germline ends. CDR3 length: 17 amino acids. The CDR3, as DNA: TGTGCCAGCTCACCTATGGGGAGGCAGAGTATGAACACTGAAGCTTTCTTT. Translating gives CASSPMGRQSMNTEAFF. The whole variable domain, filled in from reference TRBV18 and TRBJ1-1, reads NAGVMQNPRHLVRRRGQEARLRCSPMKGHSHVYWYRQLPEEGLKFMVYLQKENIIDESGMPKERFSAEFPKEGPSILRIQQVVRGDSAAYFCASSPMGRQSMNTEAFFGQGTRLTVV.

The rearrangement uses TRBV19 and TRBJ2-1, with 9 bases lining up with TRBD2. The J segment lost 7 bases and the V segment lost 3 bases, leaving 7 bases of the junction unmatched. CDR1 LNHDA and CDR2 SQIVND come from the germline V gene (reference sequence). CDR3 length: 15 residues. The CDR3 coding sequence is TGTGCCAGTAGTATGTTGGCTAGCGGGGATAATGAGCAGTTCTTC. As protein: CASSMLASGDNEQFF.

There are many counts of this clonotype. The gene calls are TRBV28 and TRBJ2-2, with unresolved D. The CDR3 runs to 10 residues. CDR1 MDHEN and CDR2 SYDVKM come from the germline V gene. V was trimmed by 10 bases and J by 4 bases, leaving 4 bases between them. The CDR3 spells CATSTGELFF. The CDR3 DNA reads as TGTGCCACCAGCACCGGGGAGCTGTTTTTT.

This clonotype was counted only a few times. V usage is TRBV20-1 and J usage is TRBJ2-1; no definite D call. Germline-derived CDR1 and CDR2 are DFQATT and SNEGSKA (reference sequence). Trimming removed 6 bases from V and 9 bases from J, with 12 bases in between. The CDR3 loop spans 11 amino acids. CDR3 protein: CSAQPIGEQFF. The CDR3 nucleotides read TGCAGTGCGCAACCAATTGGTGAGCAGTTCTTC.

This clonotype appeared many times. V gene TRBV7-3 combines with J gene TRBJ2-5; the D is unclear. This CDR3 is 13 amino acids long. The germline V gene has CDR1 SGHTA and CDR2 FQGTGA. V lost 5 bases, J lost 5 bases, and 12 bases lay in between. The CDR3 is CASSAKAAETQYF. As DNA, the CDR3 is TGTGCCAGCAGCGCCAAAGCCGCCGAGACCCAGTACTTC.

This clonotype was seen at least ten times. The chain has TRBV19 and TRBJ1-1; possible D gene TRBD1, 5 bases. V dropped 8 bases and J dropped 1 base, with 23 bases sitting between them. The CDR3 is made up of 17 amino acids. The germline CDR1 and CDR2 sequences are LNHDA and SQIVND (reference sequence). CDR3 region: CASFGFGGFPSNTEAFF. The CDR3 nucleotides are TGTGCCAGTTTCGGGTTCGGGGGATTCCCCTCGAACACTGAAGCTTTCTTT.

This clonotype was detected a few times. The chain joins TRBV7-9 to TRBJ2-7; 12 nucleotides align to TRBD1. CDR1 is SEHNR, CDR2 FQNEAQ, per germline (reference sequence). The CDR3 loop spans 15 amino acids. J gave up 9 bases and V 1 base, and 7 bases lay outside the gene matches. The DNA for the CDR3 is TGTGCCAGCAGCTTAGAGGGACAGGGGGCTATCGGGCAGTACTTC. As protein: CASSLEGQGAIGQYF.

The V and J genes are TRBV5-6 and TRBJ2-7; 12 bases map to TRBD2. The CDR3 loop spans 16 amino acids. The ends lost 0 bases at V and 2 bases at J; junction bases unmatched: 3. Germline V gene lookup returns CDR1 SGHDT and CDR2 YYEEEE. The CDR3 coding sequence is TGTGCCAGCAGCTTGGGACTAGCGGGAGAAGCCTACGAGCAGTACTTC. Protein sequence: CASSLGLAGEAYEQYF.

This clonotype has a count of ten or more. The chain uses TRBV7-9 and TRBJ2-7, with TRBD1 matching 9 bases. After removal of 5 bases from V and 5 bases from J, the junction contained 10 bases not matched to a gene. This CDR3 contains 15 residues. The germline gives CDR1 SEHNR, CDR2 FQNEAQ (reference sequence). CDR3 coding DNA: TGTGCCAGCAGCCTGGGACAGGGAGGTTCCGACGAGCAGTACTTC. Translated: CASSLGQGGSDEQYF. The full variable domain, its missing parts supplied by reference TRBV7-9 and TRBJ2-7, is DTGVSQNPRHKITKRGQNVTFRCDPISEHNRLYWYRQTLGQGPEFLTYFQNEAQLEKSRLLSDRFSAERPKGSFSTLEIQRTEQGDSAMYLCASSLGQGGSDEQYFGPGTRLTVT.

The chain employs TRBV4-1 and TRBJ1-6; D not resolved. Trimming took off 1 base at V and 5 bases at J, with 12 bases between the two ends. Germline CDR1 and CDR2: MGHRA and YSYEKL. CDR3 length: 16 amino acids. This chain's CDR3 is CASSQGRIRDNSPLHF. CDR3 in DNA: TGCGCCAGCAGCCAAGGGAGAATTCGGGATAATTCACCCCTCCACTTT.

This clonotype was detected many times. This chain uses TRBV7-2 with TRBJ1-3; no clear D. CDR1 is SGHTA, CDR2 FQGNSA, per germline. The CDR3 has 15 residues. The V end lost 6 bases, the J end lost 2 bases, and 14 bases lay between the germline ends. DNA of the CDR3: TGTGCCAGCAGTCGACCGGGATCTACTGGAAACACCATATATTTT. Translated, it gives CASSRPGSTGNTIYF.

Many counts were recorded for this clonotype. The chain has TRBV7-2 and TRBJ2-1; D may be TRBD2 (5 bases). This CDR3 spans 15 amino acids. V was shortened by 5 bases and J by 2 bases, with 13 bases between the two germline ends. Germline lookup yields CDR1 SGHTA and CDR2 FQGNSA. The CDR3 sequence: CASSPGVSAYNEQFF. The DNA for the CDR3 is TGTGCCAGCAGCCCCGGGGTGTCCGCCTACAATGAGCAGTTCTTC.

This clonotype showed up many times. The chain links TRBV7-2 to TRBJ1-6; 12 bases are shared with TRBD1. Per the germline V gene, CDR1 is SGHTA and CDR2 is FQGNSA. There are 19 residues in the CDR3. After removal of 4 bases from V and 6 bases from J, the junction contained 13 bases not matched to a gene. In nucleotides, the CDR3 is TGTGCCAGCAGCTCGGACAGCCGGGACAGGGGGCATGGTAATTCACCCCTCCACTTT. The encoded protein is CASSSDSRDRGHGNSPLHF. The full variable domain, with the rest looked up from reference TRBV7-2 and TRBJ1-6, is GAGVSQSPSNKVTEKGKDVELRCDPISGHTALYWYRQSLGQGLEFLIYFQGNSAPDKSGLPSDRFSAERTGGSVSTLTIQRTQQEDSAVYLCASSSDSRDRGHGNSPLHFGNGTRLTVT.

At least ten counts were recorded for this clonotype. This chain connects TRBV7-2 to TRBJ1-6; D unresolved. V dropped 1 base and J dropped 6 bases, with 10 bases sitting between them. There are 15 residues in the CDR3. Germline V lookup: CDR1 SGHTA, CDR2 FQGNSA. Here the CDR3 reads CASSLVRQRNSPLHF. The CDR3 nucleotides read TGTGCCAGCAGCTTAGTTAGGCAGCGTAATTCACCCCTCCACTTT.

Remarks on this clonotype: A read error may be the cause here, since a much bigger clone is one base away. The chain uses TRBV19 and TRBJ2-3, with 7 positions matching TRBD2. The germline V gene encodes CDR1 LNHDA and CDR2 SQIVND (reference sequence). The CDR3 is 17 amino acids. Trimming removed 1 base from V and 6 bases from J; junction bases left unmatched: 13. The CDR3 reads CASSIGFFAGDIDTQYF. The DNA of the CDR3 is TGTGCCAGTAGTATAGGGTTCTTTGCGGGAGATATCGATACGCAGTATTTT.

This clonotype was seen a few times. The chain carries TRBV9 and TRBJ2-2; no firm D call. The V gene lost 6 bases and the J gene lost 3 bases, with 12 bases spanning the gap. CDR3 size: 14 residues. Looked up from germline, CDR1 is SGDLS and CDR2 is YYNGEE. The CDR3 DNA sequence: TGTGCCAGCAACCCCGGGCCCGACACCGGGGAGCTGTTTTTT. It translates to CASNPGPDTGELFF.

CDR3 sequence reads: CASSQVPGSGNTIYF. DNA for the CDR3: TGCGCCAGCAGCCAAGTTCCGGGGAGTGGAAACACCATATATTTT. This chain uses TRBV4-3 with TRBJ1-3; no clear D gene. The CDR3 loop spans 15 amino acids. Per the germline V gene, CDR1 is LGHNA and CDR2 is YSLEER. The V end lost 1 base, the J end lost 3 bases, and 10 bases lay between the germline ends.

This clonotype was observed a handful of times. The rearrangement joins TRBV14 to TRBJ1-6; no definite D call. Germline CDR1 SGHDN, CDR2 FVKESK. The germline V and J ends were trimmed by 1 base and 9 bases, with 10 bases remaining between them. CDR3 length: 14 amino acids. The CDR3 nucleotides read TGTGCCAGCAGCCAAGTACATTTGAGTTCACCCCTCCACTTT. Residues: CASSQVHLSSPLHF.